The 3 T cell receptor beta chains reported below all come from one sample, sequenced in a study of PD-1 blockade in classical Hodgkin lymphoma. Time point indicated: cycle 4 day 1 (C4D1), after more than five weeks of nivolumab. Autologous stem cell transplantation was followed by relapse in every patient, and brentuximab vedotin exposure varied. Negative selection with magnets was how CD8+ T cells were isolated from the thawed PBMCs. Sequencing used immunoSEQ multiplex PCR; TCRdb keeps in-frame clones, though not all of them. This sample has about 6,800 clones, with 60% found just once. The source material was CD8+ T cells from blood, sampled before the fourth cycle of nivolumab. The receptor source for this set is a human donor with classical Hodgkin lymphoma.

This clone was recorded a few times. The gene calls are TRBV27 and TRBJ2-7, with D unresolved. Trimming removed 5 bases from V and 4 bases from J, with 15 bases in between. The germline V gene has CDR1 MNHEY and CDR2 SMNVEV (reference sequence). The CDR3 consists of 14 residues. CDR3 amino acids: CASSETVSHYEQYF. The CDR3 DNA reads TGTGCCAGCAGTGAAACGGTATCACATTACGAGCAGTACTTC.

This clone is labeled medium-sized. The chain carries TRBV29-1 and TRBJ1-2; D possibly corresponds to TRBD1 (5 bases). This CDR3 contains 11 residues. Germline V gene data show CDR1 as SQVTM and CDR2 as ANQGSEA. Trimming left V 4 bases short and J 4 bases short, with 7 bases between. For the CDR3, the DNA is TGCAGCGTTGCCAGGGCCTATGGCTACACCTTC. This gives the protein CSVARAYGYTF. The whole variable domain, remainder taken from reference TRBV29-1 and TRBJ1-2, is SAVISQKPSRDICQRGTSLTIQCQVDSQVTMMFWYRQQPGQSLTLIATANQGSEATYESGFVIDKFPISRPNLTFSTLTVSNMSPEDSSIYLCSVARAYGYTFGSGTRLTVV.

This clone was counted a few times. The CDR3 DNA reads as TGTGCCAGTACGGCTAGCGGGATTTTCACCGGGGAGCTGTTTTTT. Encoded protein: CASTASGIFTGELFF. The chain recombines TRBV19 with TRBJ2-2; 9 nucleotides match TRBD2. The trim removed 7 bases at V and 4 bases at J, leaving 7 bases unmatched. The CDR3 extends over 15 amino acids. Germline-derived CDR1 and CDR2 are LNHDA and SQIVND (reference sequence).